Listed below are T cell receptor beta chains from one sample, sequenced in a study of T-cell reconstitution after alpha-beta-depleted transplantation in children. From the PCR reads, TCRdb called clonotypes with MiXCR, one entry per CDR3 protein. The table has approximately 500,000 distinct CDR3 sequences, more than 20% seen once; the top ten hold 30% to 45%. The input for sequencing was PBMCs, taken before TCRalphabeta/CD19-depleted stem cell transplant. Receptor source: a boy under three years old with Wiskott-Aldrich syndrome, due to receive a stem cell transplant. Each CDR3 is given with its conserved first and last residue. D genes are given only for firm matches. Size tells how often a clone was seen (once, few, many) or the class of an expanded clone, and some rows leave it out.

CDR3 DNA | CDR3 protein | J gene | D gene | clone size | V gene
TGCAGTGCTAGAGATCCCCGGGTCTACGAGCAGTACTTC | CSARDPRVYEQYF | TRBJ2-7 | NA | once | TRBV20-1
TGCGCCAGCAGCTTGGCGAGCGGGGGCTCCTACAATGAGCAGTTCTTC | CASSLASGGSYNEQFF | TRBJ2-1 | TRBD2 | few | TRBV5-1
TGTGCCAGCATCCCGAAAGGGGGGGTCTACGAGCAGTACTTC | CASIPKGGVYEQYF | TRBJ2-7 | NA | few | TRBV27
TGTGCCAGCAGCCAGGATGGGACTTGGGGTCAGCCCCAGCATTTT | CASSQDGTWGQPQHF | TRBJ1-5 | NA | few | TRBV4-2
TGCGCCAGCAGCGAGGGGACTCATCAGCCCCAGCATTTT | CASSEGTHQPQHF | TRBJ1-5 | NA | few | TRBV5-1
TGTGCCAGCAGTGACCTAGGGGGAAGCTCCTACGAGCAGTACTTC | CASSDLGGSSYEQYF | TRBJ2-7 | NA | NA | TRBV2
TGTGCCAGCACTAGGACAGGGTCGCGTCAGCCCCAGCATTTT | CASTRTGSRQPQHF | TRBJ1-5 | TRBD1 | NA | TRBV6-1
TGTGCCAGCAACGGGGGTCGGGGCGGCGAGCAGTACTTC | CASNGGRGGEQYF | TRBJ2-7 | NA | NA | TRBV2
TGTGCCAGCAGCCAGACCGGGACTAGCGGCTACGAGCAGTACTTC | CASSQTGTSGYEQYF | TRBJ2-7 | TRBD2 | NA | TRBV3-1
TGTGCCAGCAGCGTAGGCATTTACAATGAGCAGTTCTTC | CASSVGIYNEQFF | TRBJ2-1 | NA | NA | TRBV9
TGCAGTGCTAGAGATCTTGGGATGGGTCAGCCCCAGCATTTT | CSARDLGMGQPQHF | TRBJ1-5 | NA | NA | TRBV20-1
TGTGCCAGCAGTTACTCGATGAACACTGAAGCTTTCTTT | CASSYSMNTEAFF | TRBJ1-1 | NA | few | TRBV6-6
TGTGCCAGCAGCCGTGTGGGACTAGCGGGAGTACGGTACAATGAGCAGTTCTTC | CASSRVGLAGVRYNEQFF | TRBJ2-1 | TRBD2 | few | TRBV11-1
TGTGCCAGCACCCCTAGCTTGGGTCGAAACAATGAGCAGTTCTTC | CASTPSLGRNNEQFF | TRBJ2-1 | NA | few | TRBV7-2
TGCGCCAGCAGCTTGGCCCTAGATACGCAGTATTTT | CASSLALDTQYF | TRBJ2-3 | NA | NA | TRBV5-1
TGTGCTAGCGGCCCGGGGTGGGGCCAGCCCCAGCATTTT | CASGPGWGQPQHF | TRBJ1-5 | NA | few | TRBV7-2
TGCGCCAGCAGCTTGGATGATCGTTTTAGACTAGCGGACACCGGGGAGCTGTTTTTT | CASSLDDRFRLADTGELFF | TRBJ2-2 | TRBD2 | NA | TRBV5-1
TGCAGTGCTAGAGATCGATTCCGGATGAGCTCCTACGAGCAGTACTTC | CSARDRFRMSSYEQYF | TRBJ2-7 | NA | NA | TRBV20-1
TGTGCCACCAGCAGAGATGGGACTGCCTCAAGGACCCAGTACTTC | CATSRDGTASRTQYF | TRBJ2-5 | NA | many | TRBV15
TGCGCCAGCAGCGGCTACTCCGGGACCCTTTACGAGCAGTACTTC | CASSGYSGTLYEQYF | TRBJ2-7 | NA | few | TRBV5-1
TGCAGAGTCGCTTCCCGGGCCCCAGATACGCAGTATTTT | CRVASRAPDTQYF | TRBJ2-3 | NA | few | TRBV20-1
TGTGCCAGCAGCGTGGAATTAAGCTCCTACAATGAGCAGTTCTTC | CASSVELSSYNEQFF | TRBJ2-1 | NA | few | TRBV9
TGTGCCAGCAGCCCGCTCCCCGGGACTAGCGGGTTGCGGCAGTACTTC | CASSPLPGTSGLRQYF | TRBJ2-7 | TRBD2 | NA | TRBV12-3/TRBV12-4
TGTGCCAGCAGTGGGGGGTCCGGTCAGCCCCAGCATTTT | CASSGGSGQPQHF | TRBJ1-5 | NA | few | TRBV2
TGCGCCAGCAGCTTGGAGGGGCCCCACGAGCAGTACTTC | CASSLEGPHEQYF | TRBJ2-7 | NA | few | TRBV5-1
TGTGCCAGTAGTACGGTGGCAGGGGGCAACTACGAGCAGTACTTC | CASSTVAGGNYEQYF | TRBJ2-7 | TRBD1 | NA | TRBV19
TGTGCCAGCAGTAAGACTAGCGGCACTTCCTACGAGCAGTACTTC | CASSKTSGTSYEQYF | TRBJ2-7 | TRBD2 | few | TRBV12-3/TRBV12-4
TGTGCCAGCAGCGCACGGACTAGGTCGGGCACCGGGGAGCTGTTTTTT | CASSARTRSGTGELFF | TRBJ2-2 | TRBD2 | NA | TRBV2
TGTGCCAGCAGCACCGACAGGGAAAGCAACCGGGGCTACACCTTC | CASSTDRESNRGYTF | TRBJ1-2 | TRBD1 | few | TRBV27
TGTGCCAGCAGCTTATTACCGGGCTATGAGCAGTTCTTC | CASSLLPGYEQFF | TRBJ2-1 | NA | many | TRBV7-2
TGCAGTGCCTCCCCGGGCGGGACAAGTGAAGGCTATGGCTACACCTTC | CSASPGGTSEGYGYTF | TRBJ1-2 | NA | NA | TRBV20-1
TGTGCCATCAGTCGCTTAGGCCTTGCTAGCACAGATACGCAGTATTTT | CAISRLGLASTDTQYF | TRBJ2-3 | NA | few | TRBV10-3
TGTGCCAGCAGTTTATGGGGGACAGGGGGCCCGAACACCGGGGAGCTGTTTTTT | CASSLWGTGGPNTGELFF | TRBJ2-2 | TRBD1 | NA | TRBV27
TGTGCCAGCAGCTTAAACGGCGGGACCTACGAGCAGTACTTC | CASSLNGGTYEQYF | TRBJ2-7 | NA | NA | TRBV7-3
TGTGCCAGTAGTTCCTCAGGACAGGACACCGGGGAGCTGTTTTTT | CASSSSGQDTGELFF | TRBJ2-2 | TRBD1 | NA | TRBV19
TGTGCCAGCAGTTTTTCGCGGGTTACGGGGACCCAGTACTTC | CASSFSRVTGTQYF | TRBJ2-5 | NA | few | TRBV28
TGCGCCAGCAGCGCAGGGACAGGGCCCTCTGGGGCCAACGTCCTGACTTTC | CASSAGTGPSGANVLTF | TRBJ2-6 | TRBD1 | few | TRBV5-1
TGTGCCACCAGATCCGCGGGGTATACGCAGTATTTT | CATRSAGYTQYF | TRBJ2-3 | NA | NA | TRBV15
TGTGCCAGCAGTTGGTTAGGGTACAATGAGCAGTTCTTC | CASSWLGYNEQFF | TRBJ2-1 | NA | NA | TRBV6-5
TGTGCCAGCAGCTTGGCAGACAGGGCAACCTACACCTTC | CASSLADRATYTF | TRBJ1-2 | TRBD1 | few | TRBV5-5
TGTGCTAGTGGTTTGGTAGCGACAGAGGGCACAGATACGCAGTATTTT | CASGLVATEGTDTQYF | TRBJ2-3 | NA | few | TRBV12-5